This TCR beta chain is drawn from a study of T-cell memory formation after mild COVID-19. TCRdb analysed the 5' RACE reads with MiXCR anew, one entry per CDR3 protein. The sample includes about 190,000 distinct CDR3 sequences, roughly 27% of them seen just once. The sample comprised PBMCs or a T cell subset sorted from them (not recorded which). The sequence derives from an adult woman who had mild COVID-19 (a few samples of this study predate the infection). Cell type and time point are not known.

The CDR3 is CASSFPTGSTGGTDTQYF. CDR3 nucleotide sequence: TGTGCCAGCAGCTTTCCGACAGGATCCACTGGAGGAACAGATACGCAGTATTTT. The chain combines TRBV7-9 with TRBJ2-3, with a tentative D call TRBD1 (6 bases). Germline CDR1 and CDR2: SEHNR and FQNEAQ (reference sequence). The CDR3 loop spans 18 amino acids. V gave up 3 bases and J gave up 3 bases, with 22 bases separating them. Full variable domain (missing parts from reference TRBV7-9 and TRBJ2-3): DTGVSQNPRHKITKRGQNVTFRCDPISEHNRLYWYRQTLGQGPEFLTYFQNEAQLEKSRLLSDRFSAERPKGSFSTLEIQRTEQGDSAMYLCASSFPTGSTGGTDTQYFGPGTRLTVL.